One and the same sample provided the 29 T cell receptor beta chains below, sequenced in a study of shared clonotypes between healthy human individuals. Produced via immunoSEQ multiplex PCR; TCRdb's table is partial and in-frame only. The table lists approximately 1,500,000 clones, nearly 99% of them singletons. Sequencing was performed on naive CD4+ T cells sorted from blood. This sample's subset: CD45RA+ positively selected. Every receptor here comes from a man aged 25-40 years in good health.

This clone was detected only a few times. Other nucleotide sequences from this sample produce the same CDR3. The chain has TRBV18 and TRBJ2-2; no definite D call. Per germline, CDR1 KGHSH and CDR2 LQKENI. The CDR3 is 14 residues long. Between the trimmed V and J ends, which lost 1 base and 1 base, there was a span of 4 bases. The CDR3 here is CASSPRENTGELFF. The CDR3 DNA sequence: TGTGCCAGCTCACCACGGGAGAACACCGGGGAGCTGTTTTTT.

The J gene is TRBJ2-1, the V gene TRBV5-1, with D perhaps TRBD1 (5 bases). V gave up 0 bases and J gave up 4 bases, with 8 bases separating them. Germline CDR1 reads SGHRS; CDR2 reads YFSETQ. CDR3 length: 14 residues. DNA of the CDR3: TGCGCCAGCAGCTTGGCGACAGCATACAATGAGCAGTTCTTC. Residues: CASSLATAYNEQFF.

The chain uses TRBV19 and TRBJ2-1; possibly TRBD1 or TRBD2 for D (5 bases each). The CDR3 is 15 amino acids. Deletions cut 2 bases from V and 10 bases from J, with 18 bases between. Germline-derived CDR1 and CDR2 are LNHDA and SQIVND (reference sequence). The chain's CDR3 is CASSITRGGHGEQFF. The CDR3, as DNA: TGTGCCAGTAGTATAACGAGGGGCGGGCACGGAGAGCAGTTCTTC.

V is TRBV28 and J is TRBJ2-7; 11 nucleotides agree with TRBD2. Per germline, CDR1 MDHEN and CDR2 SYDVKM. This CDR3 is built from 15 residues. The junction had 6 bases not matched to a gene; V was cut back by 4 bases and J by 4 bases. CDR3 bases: TGTGCCAGCAGTTCCCCCACTAGCGGGAGATACGAGCAGTACTTC. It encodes CASSSPTSGRYEQYF.

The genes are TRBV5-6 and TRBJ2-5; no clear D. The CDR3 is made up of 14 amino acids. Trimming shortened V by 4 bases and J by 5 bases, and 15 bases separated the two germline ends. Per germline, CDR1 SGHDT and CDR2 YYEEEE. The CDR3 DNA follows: TGTGCCAGCAGCCTCGGCCGAGCTGGGGAGACCCAGTACTTC. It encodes CASSLGRAGETQYF.

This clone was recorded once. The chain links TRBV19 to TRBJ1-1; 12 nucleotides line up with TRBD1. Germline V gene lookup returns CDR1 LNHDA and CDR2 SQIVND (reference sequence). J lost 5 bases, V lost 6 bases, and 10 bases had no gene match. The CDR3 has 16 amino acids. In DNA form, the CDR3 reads TGTGCCAGTAGCACCGGGACAGGGGGCGGTTTTACTGAAGCTTTCTTT. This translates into CASSTGTGGGFTEAFF.

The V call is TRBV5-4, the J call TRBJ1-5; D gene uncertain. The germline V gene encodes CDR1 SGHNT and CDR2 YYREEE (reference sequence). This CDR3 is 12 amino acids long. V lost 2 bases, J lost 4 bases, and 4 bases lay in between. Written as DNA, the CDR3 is TGTGCCAGCAGCTTCTTTAATCAGCCCCAGCATTTT. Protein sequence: CASSFFNQPQHF.

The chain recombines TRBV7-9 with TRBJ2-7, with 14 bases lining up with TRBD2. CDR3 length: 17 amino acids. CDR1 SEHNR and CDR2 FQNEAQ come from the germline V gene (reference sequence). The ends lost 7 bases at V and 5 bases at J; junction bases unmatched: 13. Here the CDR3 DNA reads TGTGCCAGCATCGAAACGGGACTAGCGGGAGTTACGGACGAGCAGTACTTC. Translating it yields CASIETGLAGVTDEQYF.

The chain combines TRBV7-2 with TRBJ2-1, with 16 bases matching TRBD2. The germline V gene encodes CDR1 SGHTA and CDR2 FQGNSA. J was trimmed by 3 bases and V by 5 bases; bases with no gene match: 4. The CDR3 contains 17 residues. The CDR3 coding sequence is TGTGCCAGCAGCCCCGGGACTAGCGGGAGGGACTACAATGAGCAGTTCTTC. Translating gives CASSPGTSGRDYNEQFF.

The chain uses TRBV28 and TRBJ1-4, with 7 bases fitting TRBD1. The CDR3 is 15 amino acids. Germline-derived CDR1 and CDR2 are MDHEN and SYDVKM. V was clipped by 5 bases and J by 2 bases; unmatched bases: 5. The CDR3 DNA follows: TGTGCCAGCAGTCCCCCCAGGGGGACTAATGAAAAACTGTTTTTT. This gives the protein CASSPPRGTNEKLFF.

Here the CDR3 DNA reads TGCAGCGTGGGCTCGGGACAGGGACTTACCTACGAGCAGTACTTC. This translates into CSVGSGQGLTYEQYF. The genes are TRBV29-1 and TRBJ2-7, with 9 positions matching TRBD1. In germline, CDR1 is SQVTM, CDR2 ANQGSEA. CDR3 length equals 15 residues. V was clipped by 6 bases and J by 2 bases; unmatched bases: 11.

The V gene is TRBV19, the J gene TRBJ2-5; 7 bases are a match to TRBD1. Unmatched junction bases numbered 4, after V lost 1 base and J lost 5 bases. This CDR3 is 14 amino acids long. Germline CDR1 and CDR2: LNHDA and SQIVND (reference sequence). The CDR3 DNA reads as TGTGCCAGTAGTATAGCAGGGGGAGATGAGACCCAGTACTTC. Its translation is CASSIAGGDETQYF. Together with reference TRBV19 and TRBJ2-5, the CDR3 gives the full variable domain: DGGITQSPKYLFRKEGQNVTLSCEQNLNHDAMYWYRQDPGQGLRLIYYSQIVNDFQKGDIAEGYSVSREKKESFPLTVTSAQKNPTAFYLCASSIAGGDETQYFGPGTRLLVL.

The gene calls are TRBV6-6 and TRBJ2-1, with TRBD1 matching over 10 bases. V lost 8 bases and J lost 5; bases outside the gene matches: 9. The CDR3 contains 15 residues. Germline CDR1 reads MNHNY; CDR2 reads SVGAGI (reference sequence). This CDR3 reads CASREAGQGNNEQFF. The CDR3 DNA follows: TGTGCCAGCCGAGAGGCGGGACAGGGGAACAATGAGCAGTTCTTC.

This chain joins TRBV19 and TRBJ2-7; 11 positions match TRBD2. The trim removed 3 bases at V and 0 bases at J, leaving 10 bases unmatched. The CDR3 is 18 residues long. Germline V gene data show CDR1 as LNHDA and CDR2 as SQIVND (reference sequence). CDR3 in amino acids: CASSIELAGGSYSYEQYF. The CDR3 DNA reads TGTGCCAGTAGTATTGAATTAGCGGGGGGGTCCTACTCCTACGAGCAGTACTTC.

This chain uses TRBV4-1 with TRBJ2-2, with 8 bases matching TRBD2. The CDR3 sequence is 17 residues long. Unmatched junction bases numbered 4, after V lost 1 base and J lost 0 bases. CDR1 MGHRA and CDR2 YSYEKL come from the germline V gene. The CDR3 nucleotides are TGCGCCAGCAGCCAAGTCCCCGGGGGGGCGAACACCGGGGAGCTGTTTTTT. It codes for CASSQVPGGANTGELFF.

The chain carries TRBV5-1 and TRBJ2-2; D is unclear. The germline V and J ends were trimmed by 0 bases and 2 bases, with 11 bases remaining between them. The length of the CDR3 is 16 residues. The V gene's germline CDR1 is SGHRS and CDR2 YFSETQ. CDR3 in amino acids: CASSLVRSRNTGELFF. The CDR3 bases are TGCGCCAGCAGCTTGGTACGGTCCAGAAACACCGGGGAGCTGTTTTTT. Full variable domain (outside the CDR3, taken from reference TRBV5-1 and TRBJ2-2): KAGVTQTPRYLIKTRGQQVTLSCSPISGHRSVSWYQQTPGQGLQFLFEYFSETQRNKGNFPGRFSGRQFSNSRSEMNVSTLELGDSALYLCASSLVRSRNTGELFFGEGSRLTVL.

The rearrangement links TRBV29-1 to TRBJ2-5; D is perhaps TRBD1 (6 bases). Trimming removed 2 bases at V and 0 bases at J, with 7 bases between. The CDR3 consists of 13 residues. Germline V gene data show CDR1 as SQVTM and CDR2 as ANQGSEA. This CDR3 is CSVERTDQETQYF. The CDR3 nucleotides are TGCAGCGTTGAACGGACAGACCAAGAGACCCAGTACTTC.

CDR3 nucleotides: TGTGCCAGCGGGGTTCAGAGGTGGCCCTACGAGCAGTACTTC. Its translation: CASGVQRWPYEQYF. The chain has TRBV7-2 and TRBJ2-7; D unclear. Germline V CDR1 and CDR2: SGHTA, FQGNSA. The CDR3 is 14 residues long. Trimming removed 8 bases from V and 2 bases from J, with 16 bases in between.

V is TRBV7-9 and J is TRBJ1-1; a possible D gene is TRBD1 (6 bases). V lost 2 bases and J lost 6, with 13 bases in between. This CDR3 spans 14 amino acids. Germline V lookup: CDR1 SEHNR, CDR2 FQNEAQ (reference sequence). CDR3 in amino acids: CASSLPQGLAEAFF. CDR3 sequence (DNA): TGTGCCAGCAGCTTACCACAGGGACTGGCTGAAGCTTTCTTT.

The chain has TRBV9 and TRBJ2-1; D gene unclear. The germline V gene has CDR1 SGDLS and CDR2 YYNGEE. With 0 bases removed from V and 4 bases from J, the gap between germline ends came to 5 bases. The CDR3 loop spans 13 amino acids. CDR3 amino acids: CASSVDIYNEQFF. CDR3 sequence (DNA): TGTGCCAGCAGCGTAGACATTTACAATGAGCAGTTCTTC.

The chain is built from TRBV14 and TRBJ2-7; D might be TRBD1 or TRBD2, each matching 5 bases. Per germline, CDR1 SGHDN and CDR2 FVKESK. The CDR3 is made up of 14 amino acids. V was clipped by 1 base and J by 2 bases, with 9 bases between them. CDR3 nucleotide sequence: TGTGCCAGCAGCCAAGCCGGGGCTCCCTACGAGCAGTACTTC. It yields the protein CASSQAGAPYEQYF.

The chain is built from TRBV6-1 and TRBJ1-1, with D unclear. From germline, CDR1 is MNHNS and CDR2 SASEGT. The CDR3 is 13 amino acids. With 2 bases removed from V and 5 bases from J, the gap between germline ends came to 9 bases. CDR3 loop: CASSELGLTEAFF. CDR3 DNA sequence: TGTGCCAGCAGTGAATTAGGGTTGACTGAAGCTTTCTTT.

The CDR3 nucleotides read TGTGCCAGCAGCTTAGGAAGGGCGGGACTAGAAGGTGAGCAGTTCTTC. This encodes CASSLGRAGLEGEQFF. The J gene is TRBJ2-1, the V gene TRBV11-2; 8 bases map to TRBD2. This CDR3 is built from 16 residues. V lost 1 base to trimming and J lost 9 bases; unmatched junction nucleotides: 11. CDR1 is SGHAT, CDR2 FQNNGV, per germline.

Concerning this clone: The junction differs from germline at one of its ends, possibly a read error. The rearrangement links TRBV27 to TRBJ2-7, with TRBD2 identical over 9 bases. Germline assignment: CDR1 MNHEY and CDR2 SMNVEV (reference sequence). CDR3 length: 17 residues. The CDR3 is CATSAGRNLAGTYEQYF. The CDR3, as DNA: TGTGCCACCAGTGCGGGACGGAATCTAGCGGGAACTTACGAGCAGTACTTC.

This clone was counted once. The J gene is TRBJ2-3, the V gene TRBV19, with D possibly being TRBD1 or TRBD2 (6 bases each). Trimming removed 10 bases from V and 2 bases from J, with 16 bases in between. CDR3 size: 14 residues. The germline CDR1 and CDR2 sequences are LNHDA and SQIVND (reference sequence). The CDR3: CATGAGTYTDTQYF. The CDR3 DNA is TGTGCCACGGGGGCCGGGACTTACACAGATACGCAGTATTTT. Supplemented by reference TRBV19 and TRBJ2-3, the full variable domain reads DGGITQSPKYLFRKEGQNVTLSCEQNLNHDAMYWYRQDPGQGLRLIYYSQIVNDFQKGDIAEGYSVSREKKESFPLTVTSAQKNPTAFYLCATGAGTYTDTQYFGPGTRLTVL.

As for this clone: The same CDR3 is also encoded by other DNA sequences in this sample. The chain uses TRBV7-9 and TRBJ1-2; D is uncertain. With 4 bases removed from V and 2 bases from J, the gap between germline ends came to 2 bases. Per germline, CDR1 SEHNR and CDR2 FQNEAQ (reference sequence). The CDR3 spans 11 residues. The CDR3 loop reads CASSSNYGYTF. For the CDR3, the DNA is TGTGCCAGCAGCTCGAACTATGGCTACACCTTC.

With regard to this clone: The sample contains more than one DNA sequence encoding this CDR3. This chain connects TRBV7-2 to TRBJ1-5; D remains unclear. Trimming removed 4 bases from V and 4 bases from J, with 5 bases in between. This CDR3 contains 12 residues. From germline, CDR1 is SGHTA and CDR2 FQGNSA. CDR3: CASSSQNQPQHF. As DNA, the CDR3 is TGTGCCAGCAGCTCACAGAATCAGCCCCAGCATTTT.

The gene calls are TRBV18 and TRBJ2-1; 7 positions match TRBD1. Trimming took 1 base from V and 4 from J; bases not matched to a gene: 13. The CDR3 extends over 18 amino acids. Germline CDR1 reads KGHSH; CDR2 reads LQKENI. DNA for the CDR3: TGTGCCAGCTCACCACTAGTAGGGGGCGGAGAAACTTACAATGAGCAGTTCTTC. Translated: CASSPLVGGGETYNEQFF.

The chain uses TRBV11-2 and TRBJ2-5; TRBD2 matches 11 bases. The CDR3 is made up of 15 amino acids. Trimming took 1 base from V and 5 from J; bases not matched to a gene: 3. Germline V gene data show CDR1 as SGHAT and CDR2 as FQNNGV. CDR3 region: CASSLASGRRETQYF. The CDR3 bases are TGTGCCAGCAGCTTAGCTAGCGGGAGGCGGGAGACCCAGTACTTC.